This T cell receptor (beta chain) was sequenced during a study of OX40 agonist ivuxolimab in advanced cancers. Whole-study findings and limits: Expanded clones were, on average, more numerous among CD8+ T cells than CD4+.

Trimming shortened V by 1 base and J by 1 base, and 7 bases separated the two germline ends. The CDR3 totals 13 residues. CDR1 GTSNPN and CDR2 SVGIG come from the germline V gene (reference sequence). On this clone: Its antigen is still unknown.

This table comes from immunoSEQ multiplex PCR, and its TCRdb copy is limited to in-frame clones, with some not included. This repertoire shows 58,000 or so clones, under 85% found once; its top ten account for approximately 4.8%. The clonotype was recovered from an adult with an advanced solid tumor such as melanoma, head and neck, liver or kidney cancer. The chain has TRBV30 and TRBJ1-1; D remains ambiguous. Specimen: CD4+ or CD8+ T cells sorted from blood, collected in a trial of the OX40 agonist ivuxolimab. The CDR3: CAWSGVGNTEAFF. The DNA for the CDR3 is TGTGCCTGGAGTGGGGTGGGGAACACTGAAGCTTTCTTT.